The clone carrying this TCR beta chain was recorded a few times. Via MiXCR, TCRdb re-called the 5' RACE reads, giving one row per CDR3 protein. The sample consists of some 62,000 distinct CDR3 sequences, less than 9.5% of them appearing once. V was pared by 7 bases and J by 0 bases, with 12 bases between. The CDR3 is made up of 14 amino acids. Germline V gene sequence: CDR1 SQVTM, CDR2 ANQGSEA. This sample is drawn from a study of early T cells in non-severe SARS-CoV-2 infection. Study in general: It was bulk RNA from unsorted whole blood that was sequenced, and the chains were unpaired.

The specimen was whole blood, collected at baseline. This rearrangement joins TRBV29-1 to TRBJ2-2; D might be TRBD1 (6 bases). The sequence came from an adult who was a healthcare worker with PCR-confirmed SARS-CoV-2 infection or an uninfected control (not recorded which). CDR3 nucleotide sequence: TGCAGCGGACGGGACACCCCGAACACCGGGGAGCTGTTTTTT. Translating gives CSGRDTPNTGELFF.